This TCR beta chain originates from a study of shared clonotypes between healthy human individuals. General study points: Non-shared clonotypes had lower generation probabilities than those shared by all four donors.

This clone has just one count. Its antigen is unknown. The table came from immunoSEQ multiplex PCR; TCRdb's copy has only in-frame clones and leaves some out. The data show about 2.1 million clones, about 94% seen once. Deletions cut 4 bases from V and 7 bases from J, with 23 bases between. Looked up from germline, CDR1 is SGDLS and CDR2 is YYNGEE. The CDR3 has 17 amino acids. Naive CD8 populations comprised CD45RO-negative cells positively selected for CCR7, excluding terminally differentiated effector memory CD45RA+ cells. Donors included only healthy HIV-negative adults lacking recent acute infections or vaccinations. Each donor was a Caucasian adult residing in Nashville, Tennessee.

The sample was naive CD8+ T cells from PBMCs. The sequence derives from a young man in good health. Some clones in this sample may be carry-over from other donors' samples. The V gene is TRBV9, the J gene TRBJ2-2; D may correspond to TRBD1 or TRBD2 (6 bases each). This chain's CDR3 is CASSLGRGTALGGELFF. CDR3 coding DNA: TGTGCCAGCAGCCTTGGTAGGGGGACTGCTCTGGGCGGGGAGCTGTTTTTT.